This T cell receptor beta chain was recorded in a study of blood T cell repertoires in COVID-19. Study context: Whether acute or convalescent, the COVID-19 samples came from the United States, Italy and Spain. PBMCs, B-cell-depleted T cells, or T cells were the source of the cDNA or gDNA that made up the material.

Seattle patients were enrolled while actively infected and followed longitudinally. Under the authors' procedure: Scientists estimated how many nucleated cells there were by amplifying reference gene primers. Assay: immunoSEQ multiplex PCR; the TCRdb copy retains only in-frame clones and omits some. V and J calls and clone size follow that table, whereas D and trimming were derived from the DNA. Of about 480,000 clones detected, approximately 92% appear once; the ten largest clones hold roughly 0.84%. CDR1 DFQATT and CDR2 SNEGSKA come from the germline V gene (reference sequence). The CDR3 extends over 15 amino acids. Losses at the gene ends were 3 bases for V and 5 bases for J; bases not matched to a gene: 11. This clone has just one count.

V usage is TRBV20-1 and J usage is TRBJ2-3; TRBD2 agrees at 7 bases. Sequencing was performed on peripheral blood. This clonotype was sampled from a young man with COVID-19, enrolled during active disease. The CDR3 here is CSASTGTKRRDTQYF. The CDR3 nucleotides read TGCAGTGCTAGTACCGGGACTAAGAGGAGAGATACGCAGTATTTT.